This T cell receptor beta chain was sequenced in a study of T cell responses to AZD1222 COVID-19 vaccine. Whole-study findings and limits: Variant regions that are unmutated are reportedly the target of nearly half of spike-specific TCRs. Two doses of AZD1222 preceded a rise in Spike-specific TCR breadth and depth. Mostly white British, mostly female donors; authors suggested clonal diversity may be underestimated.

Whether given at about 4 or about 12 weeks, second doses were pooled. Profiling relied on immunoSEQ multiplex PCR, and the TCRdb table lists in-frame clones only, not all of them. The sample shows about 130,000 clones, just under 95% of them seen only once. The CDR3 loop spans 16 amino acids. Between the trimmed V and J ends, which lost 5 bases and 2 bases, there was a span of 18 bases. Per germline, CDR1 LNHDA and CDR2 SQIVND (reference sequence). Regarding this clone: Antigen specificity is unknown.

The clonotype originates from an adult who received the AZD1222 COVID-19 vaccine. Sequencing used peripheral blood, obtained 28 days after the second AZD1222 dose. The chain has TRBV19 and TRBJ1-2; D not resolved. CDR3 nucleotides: TGTGCCAGTAGTTTTCCCTCCACGACGGGGAACTATGGCTACACCTTC. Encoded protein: CASSFPSTTGNYGYTF.